Listed here are 31 T cell receptor beta chains from one sample, sequenced in a study of blood T cell repertoires in COVID-19. Using immunoSEQ multiplex PCR, the repertoire was profiled, and TCRdb retains in-frame clones only, with some absent. The top ten clones hold about 3% of a sample with about 360,000 clones, about 88% of them seen once. The sequenced material came from peripheral blood. The receptor set was obtained from a human donor in a cohort sampled during active COVID-19.

This clone has more than one count but fewer than ten. V gene TRBV30 combines with J gene TRBJ2-5; D may be TRBD1 (5 bases). V lost 0 bases and J 2 bases, leaving 10 bases between the germline ends. CDR3 length: 14 amino acids. CDR1 is GTSNPN, CDR2 SVGIG, per germline (reference sequence). CDR3 nucleotides: TGTGCCTGGAGTGTACAGGCCCTACAAGAGACCCAGTACTTC. Its translation is CAWSVQALQETQYF.

In this sample, this clone turned up once. This chain joins TRBV19 and TRBJ2-6, with D possibly TRBD1 on 6 matching bases. Germline V lookup: CDR1 LNHDA, CDR2 SQIVND (reference sequence). CDR3 size: 16 residues. V was trimmed by 4 bases and J by 4 bases, leaving 14 bases between them. The CDR3 region has the DNA TGTGCCAGTAGTACTCTAACAGGGAGCGGGGCCAACGTCCTGACTTTC. The encoded protein is CASSTLTGSGANVLTF.

The chain has TRBV5-1 and TRBJ2-1; 8 nucleotides agree with TRBD2. The CDR3 is made up of 15 amino acids. From germline, CDR1 is SGHRS and CDR2 YFSETQ. V lost 1 base and J lost 5; bases outside the gene matches: 5. The CDR3 is CASSLYTSGDNEQFF. Written as DNA, the CDR3 is TGCGCCAGCAGCTTGTATACTAGCGGTGACAATGAGCAGTTCTTC. Supplemented by reference TRBV5-1 and TRBJ2-1, the full variable domain reads KAGVTQTPRYLIKTRGQQVTLSCSPISGHRSVSWYQQTPGQGLQFLFEYFSETQRNKGNFPGRFSGRQFSNSRSEMNVSTLELGDSALYLCASSLYTSGDNEQFFGPGTRLTVL.

This CDR3 reads CATGGAYSGANVLTF. DNA of the CDR3: TGTGCCACCGGAGGGGCCTACTCTGGGGCCAACGTCCTGACTTTC. J is TRBJ2-6 and V is TRBV15; a possible D gene is TRBD2 (6 bases). CDR1 is LNHNV, CDR2 YYDKDF, per germline (reference sequence). The CDR3 sequence is 15 residues long. Trimming pared 8 bases from V and 0 bases from J, leaving 11 bases between.

This chain's CDR3 is CASSLTGGTGANVLTF. The CDR3 nucleotides read TGCGCCAGCAGTCTCACAGGGGGCACTGGGGCCAACGTCCTGACTTTC. V is TRBV5-1 and J is TRBJ2-6; the match to TRBD1 covers 9 bases. Trimming at V came to 5 bases and at J to 2 bases, leaving 5 bases not matched to a gene. Germline V gene sequence: CDR1 SGHRS, CDR2 YFSETQ. CDR3 length: 16 amino acids. Together with reference TRBV5-1 and TRBJ2-6, the CDR3 gives the full variable domain: KAGVTQTPRYLIKTRGQQVTLSCSPISGHRSVSWYQQTPGQGLQFLFEYFSETQRNKGNFPGRFSGRQFSNSRSEMNVSTLELGDSALYLCASSLTGGTGANVLTFGAGSRLTVL.

This chain uses TRBV4-2 with TRBJ2-1, with 9 bases lining up with TRBD2. The CDR3 is 16 residues long. V shed 3 bases and J 8 bases; nucleotides not matched to a gene: 11. The germline V gene encodes CDR1 LGHNA and CDR2 YNFKEQ. CDR3 region: CASSQGGGLALYEQFF. In DNA form, the CDR3 reads TGTGCCAGCAGCCAGGGCGGGGGACTAGCATTGTATGAGCAGTTCTTC.

The chain recombines TRBV6-5 with TRBJ1-4; D uncertain. CDR3 length equals 15 residues. CDR1 and CDR2 from the germline V gene are MNHEY and SVGAGI. V shed 2 bases and J shed 0 bases, with 7 bases lying between them. CDR3 sequence: CASSYRQATNEKLFF. The CDR3 DNA sequence: TGTGCCAGCAGTTACAGGCAGGCAACTAATGAAAAACTGTTTTTT.

This clone was observed once. V is TRBV7-3 and J is TRBJ2-3, with 8 positions matching TRBD1. The CDR3 consists of 16 residues. V was pared by 2 bases and J by 2 bases, with 6 bases of the junction left unmatched. CDR1 is SGHTA, CDR2 FQGTGA, per germline. CDR3 loop: CASSLGGTGNTDTQYF. The DNA for the CDR3 is TGTGCCAGCAGCTTAGGCGGGACAGGAAACACAGATACGCAGTATTTT.

The chain is built from TRBV6-2 or TRBV6-3 and TRBJ1-5; 8 bases agree with TRBD1. Germline-derived CDR1 and CDR2 are MNHEY and SVGEGT. The ends lost 4 bases at V and 5 bases at J; junction bases unmatched: 13. This CDR3 has 17 amino acids. CDR3 sequence: CASSSVPGTGWDQPQHF. CDR3 nucleotides: TGTGCCAGCAGTTCCGTCCCCGGGACAGGTTGGGATCAGCCCCAGCATTTT.

This clone was recorded once. Other DNA variants within this sample encode the same CDR3. The genes are TRBV5-1 and TRBJ2-7, with 7 bases that match TRBD2. The V segment lost 4 bases and the J segment 0 bases; nucleotides outside the gene matches: 4. Germline assignment: CDR1 SGHRS and CDR2 YFSETQ. CDR3 length: 14 residues. The DNA for the CDR3 is TGCGCCAGCAGCGCCGGGGGGAGCTCCTACGAGCAGTACTTC. Encoded protein: CASSAGGSSYEQYF.

CDR3 sequence reads: CASSVDRAHTQYF. The CDR3 region has the DNA TGTGCCAGCAGCGTAGACCGCGCCCATACGCAGTATTTT. V and J are TRBV9 and TRBJ2-3, with D unclear. The V gene's germline CDR1 is SGDLS and CDR2 YYNGEE. V was shortened by 0 bases and J by 7 bases, with 9 bases between the two germline ends. The CDR3 runs to 13 residues.

This chain joins TRBV7-9 and TRBJ2-7, with D tentatively TRBD1 (6 bases). There are 13 residues in the CDR3. CDR1 is SEHNR, CDR2 FQNEAQ, per germline (reference sequence). Trimming shortened V by 4 bases and J by 3 bases, and 10 bases separated the two germline ends. CDR3 residues: CASSSGHGYEQYF. CDR3 nucleotides: TGTGCCAGCAGCTCGGGACACGGCTACGAGCAGTACTTC. The full variable domain, rest sourced from reference TRBV7-9 and TRBJ2-7, is DTGVSQNPRHKITKRGQNVTFRCDPISEHNRLYWYRQTLGQGPEFLTYFQNEAQLEKSRLLSDRFSAERPKGSFSTLEIQRTEQGDSAMYLCASSSGHGYEQYFGPGTRLTVT.

This clone was counted a single time. This sequence joins TRBV5-1 and TRBJ2-7, with 10 bases that match TRBD1. With V trimmed by 5 bases and J by 6 bases, 8 bases remained unmatched. This CDR3 has 14 amino acids. Germline CDR1 is SGHRS and CDR2 is YFSETQ. Here the CDR3 reads CASSLNRDRGEQYF. For the CDR3, the DNA is TGCGCCAGCAGTCTCAACCGGGACAGGGGCGAGCAGTACTTC.

V usage is TRBV28 and J usage is TRBJ1-1; the match to TRBD1 covers 8 bases. Germline V gene sequence: CDR1 MDHEN, CDR2 SYDVKM. V dropped 2 bases and J dropped 4; count of bases not matched to a gene: 6. The CDR3 spans 15 residues. DNA for the CDR3: TGTGCCAGCAGTTTAATGGACAGGGCGATCACTGAAGCTTTCTTT. Its translation: CASSLMDRAITEAFF.

V gene TRBV20-1 combines with J gene TRBJ2-1; possible D gene TRBD2, 6 bases. The germline gives CDR1 DFQATT, CDR2 SNEGSKA (reference sequence). The ends were cut back, 3 bases at V and 5 bases at J, with 14 bases in the middle. The CDR3 totals 14 residues. The CDR3 sequence: CSASDLALNNEQFF. The CDR3 DNA is TGCAGTGCTAGTGACCTAGCGTTGAACAATGAGCAGTTCTTC.

This clone appeared a single time. The rearrangement uses TRBV3-1 (or the pseudogene TRBV3-2) and TRBJ1-1; D uncertain. This CDR3 comprises 16 residues. The V and J ends lost 2 bases and 1 base respectively, with 14 bases between them. CDR1 and CDR2 (germline): LGHDT, YNNKEL (reference sequence). This CDR3 is CASSQSLRQANTEAFF. In nucleotides, the CDR3 is TGTGCCAGCAGCCAATCTCTCAGGCAGGCGAACACTGAAGCTTTCTTT.

The rearrangement joins TRBV20-1 to TRBJ1-2, with D possibly matching TRBD1 (5 bases). CDR1 DFQATT and CDR2 SNEGSKA come from the germline V gene (reference sequence). The CDR3 is made up of 13 amino acids. The V gene lost 3 bases and the J gene lost 4 bases, with 12 bases spanning the gap. The CDR3 nucleotides read TGCAGTGCTAGTAGGGGAAGGAGCTATGGCTACACCTTC. Residues: CSASRGRSYGYTF.

As to this clone: The sample carries other DNA sequences with the same CDR3. The genes are TRBV18 and TRBJ2-7; a weak D match, TRBD1 (7 bases). The CDR3 has 14 residues. Per germline, CDR1 KGHSH and CDR2 LQKENI. V lost 3 bases, J lost 2 bases, and 11 bases lay in between. The chain's CDR3 is CASSPRDRTYEQYF. The CDR3 coding sequence is TGTGCCAGCTCACCGCGGGACAGAACCTACGAGCAGTACTTC. Complete variable domain (other parts from reference TRBV18 and TRBJ2-7): NAGVMQNPRHLVRRRGQEARLRCSPMKGHSHVYWYRQLPEEGLKFMVYLQKENIIDESGMPKERFSAEFPKEGPSILRIQQVVRGDSAAYFCASSPRDRTYEQYFGPGTRLTVT.

CDR3 protein: CASSFGGVGQPQHF. CDR3 nucleotide sequence: TGTGCCAGCAGCTTCGGGGGGGTCGGGCAGCCCCAGCATTTT. The chain recombines TRBV7-8 with TRBJ1-5; weak D call: TRBD1 (5 bases). In germline, CDR1 is SGHVS, CDR2 FQNEAQ. Trimming left V 3 bases short and J 7 bases short, with 13 bases between. The CDR3 has 14 residues.

V usage is TRBV18 and J usage is TRBJ1-6; no firm D call. The CDR3 totals 15 residues. The germline gives CDR1 KGHSH, CDR2 LQKENI. Trimming removed 2 bases from V and 8 bases from J, with 13 bases in between. In DNA, the CDR3 is TGTGCCAGCTCACCATATCCGTTATCAGATTCACCCCTCCACTTT. It specifies CASSPYPLSDSPLHF.

CDR3 loop: CASSILWGGDTEAFF. The DNA of the CDR3 is TGTGCCAGTAGTATACTTTGGGGGGGGGACACTGAAGCTTTCTTT. The V and J genes are TRBV19 and TRBJ1-1; D might be TRBD1 (5 bases). The germline gives CDR1 LNHDA, CDR2 SQIVND (reference sequence). This CDR3 spans 15 amino acids. V lost 2 bases, J lost 3 bases, and 13 bases lay in between.

This clone was seen once. CDR3 DNA sequence: TGTGCCAGCAGCACTAGCGGGGGGTCCACAGATACGCAGTATTTT. Its protein product is CASSTSGGSTDTQYF. The rearrangement uses TRBV9 and TRBJ2-3; 12 nucleotides align to TRBD2. Germline lookup yields CDR1 SGDLS and CDR2 YYNGEE. V dropped 4 bases and J dropped 2; count of bases not matched to a gene: 2. The CDR3 contains 15 residues.

The chain recombines TRBV3-1 (or the pseudogene TRBV3-2) with TRBJ1-1; unclear D gene. V was pared by 1 base and J by 5 bases, with 8 bases between. CDR1 and CDR2 (germline): LGHDT, YNNKEL (reference sequence). The CDR3 contains 13 residues. The CDR3 DNA is TGTGCCAGCAGCCAAGTTGCGGGAACTGAAGCTTTCTTT. Translation gives CASSQVAGTEAFF.

The chain has TRBV5-6 and TRBJ2-3, with D perhaps matching TRBD2 (7 bases). Trimming left V 3 bases short and J 7 bases short, with 12 bases between. This CDR3 is 13 amino acids long. Germline CDR1 is SGHDT and CDR2 is YYEEEE. Written as DNA, the CDR3 is TGTGCCAGCAGCTGGGAGGGGGTCCATACGCAGTATTTT. Its protein product is CASSWEGVHTQYF.

The chain is built from TRBV19 and TRBJ2-2; D might be TRBD2 (5 bases). CDR1 LNHDA and CDR2 SQIVND come from the germline V gene (reference sequence). The CDR3 has 17 residues. Trimming removed 5 bases at V and 6 bases at J, with 22 bases between. This CDR3 is CASSPRRTAGGAGELFF. CDR3 DNA: TGTGCCAGTAGTCCCCGACGGACGGCGGGTGGTGCCGGGGAGCTGTTTTTT.

V usage is TRBV6-1 and J usage is TRBJ2-6; D remains unclear. The V and J ends lost 0 bases and 4 bases respectively, with 10 bases between them. The V gene's germline CDR1 is MNHNS and CDR2 SASEGT. CDR3 length: 16 residues. CDR3 DNA: TGTGCCAGCAGTGAAGCTCACGGGTCAGGGGCCAACGTCCTGACTTTC. Its translation is CASSEAHGSGANVLTF.

This clone was found once. This chain joins TRBV18 and TRBJ2-3; D remains ambiguous. This CDR3 is built from 14 residues. From germline, CDR1 is KGHSH and CDR2 LQKENI. Trimming cost V 0 bases and J 4 bases, with 8 bases left between them. This chain's CDR3 is CASSPPSGSDTQYF. The CDR3 coding sequence is TGTGCCAGCTCACCACCTTCCGGGTCAGATACGCAGTATTTT. The full variable domain, in which reference TRBV18 and TRBJ2-3 provide the parts outside the CDR3, is NAGVMQNPRHLVRRRGQEARLRCSPMKGHSHVYWYRQLPEEGLKFMVYLQKENIIDESGMPKERFSAEFPKEGPSILRIQQVVRGDSAAYFCASSPPSGSDTQYFGPGTRLTVL.

The V gene is TRBV24-1, the J gene TRBJ2-3; D uncertain. The CDR3 length is 14 residues. The V gene lost 4 bases and the J gene lost 3 bases, with 10 bases spanning the gap. From germline, CDR1 is KGHDR and CDR2 SFDVKD. The CDR3 sequence is CATSDSSGTDTQYF. For the CDR3, the DNA is TGTGCCACCAGTGACTCTTCCGGGACAGATACGCAGTATTTT.

This rearrangement joins TRBV19 to TRBJ2-7; D may be TRBD1 (6 bases). Germline V gene lookup returns CDR1 LNHDA and CDR2 SQIVND (reference sequence). The CDR3 contains 15 residues. Trimming stripped 1 base from V and 6 bases from J, with 16 bases between. CDR3 amino acids: CASSIARDTPAEQYF. CDR3 bases: TGTGCCAGTAGTATAGCTCGGGACACCCCGGCCGAGCAGTACTTC. The whole variable domain, filled in from reference TRBV19 and TRBJ2-7, reads DGGITQSPKYLFRKEGQNVTLSCEQNLNHDAMYWYRQDPGQGLRLIYYSQIVNDFQKGDIAEGYSVSREKKESFPLTVTSAQKNPTAFYLCASSIARDTPAEQYFGPGTRLTVT.

A remark on this clone: Within the sample, other DNA sequences also encode this same CDR3. The chain has TRBV12-3 or TRBV12-4 and TRBJ1-2; no firm D call. The CDR3 sequence is 12 residues long. Trimming pared 1 base from V and 4 bases from J, leaving 4 bases between. Written as DNA, the CDR3 is TGTGCCAGCAGTTTAGGCAGCTATGGCTACACCTTC. As protein: CASSLGSYGYTF.

V is TRBV5-1 and J is TRBJ2-1, with 12 bases fitting TRBD2. The J segment lost 8 bases and the V segment lost 4 bases, leaving 7 bases of the junction unmatched. Germline lookup yields CDR1 SGHRS and CDR2 YFSETQ. CDR3 size: 15 residues. CDR3 coding DNA: TGCGCCAGCAGCCCCCGACTAGCGGGAGTCCATGAGCAGTTCTTC. This codes for CASSPRLAGVHEQFF.